This TCR beta chain was observed in a study of cytomegalovirus exposure and HLA in healthy donors. On the study more broadly: In a previous analysis, approximately 110 million unique TCR beta sequences were found from 150 million to 200 million T cells. General study points: Investigators reported approximately 150 TCR beta chains as tied to cytomegalovirus. TCR beta V segments were, for the most part, productive about 90% or about 30% of the time in an earlier analysis.

Germline-derived CDR1 and CDR2 are SGHKS and YYEKEE (reference sequence). This CDR3 is built from 16 residues. V lost 5 bases, J lost 4 bases, and 18 bases lay in between. A remark on this clone: As yet, its antigen is unknown.

Both 60 Vbeta primers and 13 Jbeta primers went into the PCR. This table comes from immunoSEQ multiplex PCR, and its TCRdb copy is limited to in-frame clones, with some not included. Among about 89,000 clones listed, under 85% were seen once. The rearrangement uses TRBV5-5 and TRBJ2-2; maybe TRBD1 (6 bases). This receptor was taken from a male donor in good health and CMV-seronegative. The sequenced sample was PBMCs. CDR3 sequence reads: CASRDLTGKSTGELFF. In DNA, the CDR3 is TGTGCCAGCAGGGATCTTACAGGGAAATCCACCGGGGAGCTGTTTTTT.